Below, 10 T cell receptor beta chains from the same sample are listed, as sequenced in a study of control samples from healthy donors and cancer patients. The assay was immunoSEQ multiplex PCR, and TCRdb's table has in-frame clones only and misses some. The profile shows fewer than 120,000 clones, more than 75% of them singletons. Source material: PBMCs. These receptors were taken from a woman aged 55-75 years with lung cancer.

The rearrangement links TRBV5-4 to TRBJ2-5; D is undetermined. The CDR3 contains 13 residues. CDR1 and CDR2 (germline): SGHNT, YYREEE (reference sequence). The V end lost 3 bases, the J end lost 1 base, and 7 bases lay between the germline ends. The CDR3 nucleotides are TGTGCCAGCAGCTCACTGCCCCAAGAGACCCAGTACTTC. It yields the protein CASSSLPQETQYF. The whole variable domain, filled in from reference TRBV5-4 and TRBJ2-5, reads ETGVTQSPTHLIKTRGQQVTLRCSSQSGHNTVSWYQQALGQGPQFIFQYYREEENGRGNFPPRFSGLQFPNYSSELNVNALELDDSALYLCASSSLPQETQYFGPGTRLLVL.

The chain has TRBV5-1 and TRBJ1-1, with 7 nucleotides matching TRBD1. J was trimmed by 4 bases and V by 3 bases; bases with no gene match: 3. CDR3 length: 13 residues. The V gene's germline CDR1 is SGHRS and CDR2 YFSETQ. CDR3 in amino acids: CASSWGQRTEAFF. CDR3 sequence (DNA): TGCGCCAGCAGCTGGGGACAGCGCACTGAAGCTTTCTTT.

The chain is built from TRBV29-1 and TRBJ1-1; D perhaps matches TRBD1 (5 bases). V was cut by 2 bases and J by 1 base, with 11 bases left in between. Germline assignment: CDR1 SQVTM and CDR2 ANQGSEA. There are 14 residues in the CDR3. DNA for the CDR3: TGCAGCGTTGAAAAGGACACTACGAACACTGAAGCTTTCTTT. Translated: CSVEKDTTNTEAFF.

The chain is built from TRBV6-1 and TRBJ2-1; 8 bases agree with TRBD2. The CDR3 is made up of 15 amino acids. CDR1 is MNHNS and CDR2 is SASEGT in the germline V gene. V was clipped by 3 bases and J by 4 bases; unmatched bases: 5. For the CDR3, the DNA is TGTGCCAGCAGTGAGCTACGGGGGGGTTACAATGAGCAGTTCTTC. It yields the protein CASSELRGGYNEQFF.

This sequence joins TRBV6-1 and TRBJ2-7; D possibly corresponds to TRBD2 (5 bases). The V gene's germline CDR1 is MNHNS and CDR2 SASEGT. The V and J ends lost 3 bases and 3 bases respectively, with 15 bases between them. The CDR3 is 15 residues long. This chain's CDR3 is CASSDRPGTVYEQYF. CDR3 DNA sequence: TGTGCCAGCAGTGACAGGCCGGGAACCGTCTACGAGCAGTACTTC.

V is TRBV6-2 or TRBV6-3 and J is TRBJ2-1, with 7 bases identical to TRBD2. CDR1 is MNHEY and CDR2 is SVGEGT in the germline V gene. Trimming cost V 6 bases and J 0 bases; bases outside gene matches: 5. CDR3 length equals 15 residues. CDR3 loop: CASSLADSSYNEQFF. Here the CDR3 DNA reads TGTGCCAGCAGCCTAGCGGATAGCTCCTACAATGAGCAGTTCTTC.

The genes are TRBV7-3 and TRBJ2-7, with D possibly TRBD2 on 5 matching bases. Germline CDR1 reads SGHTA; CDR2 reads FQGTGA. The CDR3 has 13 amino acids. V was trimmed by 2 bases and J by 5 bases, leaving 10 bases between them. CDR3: CASSLGGFNEQYF. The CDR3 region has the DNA TGTGCCAGCAGCTTAGGAGGATTCAACGAGCAGTACTTC.

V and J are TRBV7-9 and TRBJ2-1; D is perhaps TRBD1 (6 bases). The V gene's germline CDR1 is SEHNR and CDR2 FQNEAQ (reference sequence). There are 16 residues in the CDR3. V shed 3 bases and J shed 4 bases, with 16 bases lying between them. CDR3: CASSFSGAGGYNEQFF. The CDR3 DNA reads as TGTGCCAGCAGCTTTTCAGGGGCGGGTGGGTACAATGAGCAGTTCTTC.

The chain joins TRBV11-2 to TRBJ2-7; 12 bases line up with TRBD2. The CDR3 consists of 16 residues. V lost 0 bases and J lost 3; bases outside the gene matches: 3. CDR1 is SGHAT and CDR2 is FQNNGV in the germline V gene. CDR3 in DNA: TGTGCCAGCAGCTTAGAGGCTAGCGGGGGGGACTACGAGCAGTACTTC. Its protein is CASSLEASGGDYEQYF.

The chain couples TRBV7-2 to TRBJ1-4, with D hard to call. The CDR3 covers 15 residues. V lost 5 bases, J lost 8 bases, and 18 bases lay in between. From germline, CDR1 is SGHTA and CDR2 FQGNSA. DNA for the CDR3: TGTGCCAGCAGCCGTTATTCAGGATATGGGGAAAAACTGTTTTTT. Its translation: CASSRYSGYGEKLFF. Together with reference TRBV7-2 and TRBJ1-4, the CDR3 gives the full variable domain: GAGVSQSPSNKVTEKGKDVELRCDPISGHTALYWYRQSLGQGLEFLIYFQGNSAPDKSGLPSDRFSAERTGGSVSTLTIQRTQQEDSAVYLCASSRYSGYGEKLFFGSGTQLSVL.